A selection of T cell receptor beta chains follows, all from one sample in a study of T cells in Graves' hyperthyroidism and ophthalmopathy. TCRdb re-called the multiplex PCR reads with MiXCR, one entry per CDR3 protein. The sample records 300,000 to 450,000 distinct CDR3 sequences, around 20% being singletons. The sequenced sample consisted of blood. The receptors here all came from a man younger than 30 with Graves' ophthalmopathy. Both conserved end residues are part of each CDR3. Rows may omit the clone size; those that give it use once, few, many or a size class.

V gene	clone size	CDR3 protein
TRBV2	many	CASSETGSIGYTF
TRBV27	NA	CASSYRGGRGEQFF
TRBV4-1	NA	CASSHSPEYEQYF
TRBV7-6	NA	CASSLGGPSRNEQFF
TRBV20-1	many	CSAMEGNEQYF
TRBV3-1	NA	CASGQNEKLFF
TRBV19	NA	CASSIAGQASDSPLHF
TRBV7-3	NA	CASSPTTWGGELFF
TRBV19	few	CASSRFGGLNTEAFF
TRBV7-9	NA	CASSPARSYNEQFF
TRBV18	many	CASSPLTEVLTDTQYF
TRBV18	NA	CASSPMDREGEQYF
TRBV10-3	many	CAISDWDRENEKLFF
TRBV28	once	CASSQRDNLSEKLFF
TRBV5-6	few	CASSLSETRYTDTQYF
TRBV5-1	few	CASSVPGQEDGEQYF
TRBV2	many	CASRPLTGAGSQYF
TRBV5-1	many	CASSFGHLNTEAFF
TRBV27	NA	CASSRSGVLVYDSPLHF
TRBV7-2	few	CASRSGPPTDTQYF
TRBV11-2	many	CASSFIGQETQYF
TRBV4-1	NA	CASSRVGGYVEKLFF
TRBV6-1	many	CASSPEGTGISYNEQFF
TRBV29-1	few	CSVEAGYTYEQYF
TRBV3-1	NA	CASSQGDGGLDNEQFF
TRBV9	NA	CASGGPVGTDTQYF
TRBV3-1	many	CASSQVAGAYNEQFF
TRBV6-1	many	CASSEAVAGVVDTQYF
TRBV12-3/TRBV12-4	many	CASSLQGAVGYTF
TRBV7-9	NA	CASGKSSKAYGYTF
TRBV18	many	CASSPVYRGTDTQYF
TRBV20-1	few	CSAKGIRGAPYEQYF
TRBV2	many	CASSEALGGGETQYF
TRBV7-2	many	CASSWTAEQFF
TRBV10-3	NA	CAISRDSIYEQYF
TRBV5-1	many	CASSGLQGQYYNEQFF
TRBV28	many	CASSSGQLEGTQYF
TRBV27	few	CASSYSAWDSGANVLTF
TRBV28	many	CASSSLTENNSPLHF
TRBV19	few	CASSIGTGILTEAFF
TRBV3-1	many	CASSQEVLAATGNTIYF
TRBV7-2	many	CASSLAVSPEGYTF
TRBV12-3/TRBV12-4	many	CASTWTGGYEQYF
TRBV10-3	few	CAISGAGRTTDTQYF
TRBV20-1	NA	CSATRLAGDEQYF
TRBV6-2/TRBV6-3	few	CASTPSTSGGPLGPDTQYF
TRBV19	NA	CASRQGTEQYF
TRBV6-6	NA	CASSYSPLAGGQETQYF
TRBV28	many	CASSPADTQYF
TRBV10-1	NA	CASSESTAQGYTF
TRBV24-1	few	CATSEPGGNEQFF
TRBV6-1	NA	CASSSANEKLFF
TRBV27	many	CASSSLLTSPETQYF
TRBV2	NA	CASLGFTDTQYF
TRBV3-1	many	CASSQDWGQYANTIYF
TRBV7-3	many	CASSLAASYDEQFF
TRBV2	many	CASSEYRELYEQYF
TRBV19	few	CASSIDLETAFTEAFF
TRBV6-1	many	CASRAAGGPTYEQYF